This T cell receptor beta chain came from a study of neoadjuvant anti-PD-1 for oral cavity cancer. On the study more broadly: Nivolumab at 3 mg/kg was mostly given biweekly, three to four doses, pre-surgery. Around day 43, patients without progression received a fourth nivolumab dose before surgery. General study results and limits: With three patients per group, TCR findings need larger cohorts.

The repertoire was sequenced with immunoSEQ multiplex PCR; TCRdb's copy has only in-frame clones and lacks some. The table includes around 15,000 clones, around 69% detected once. Blood cells were analyzed directly, without culture or expansion. Trimming stripped 0 bases from V and 2 bases from J, with 10 bases between. CDR1 is MNHNS, CDR2 SASEGT, per germline. The CDR3 totals 15 residues. Details on this clone: Its antigen is currently unknown.

This TCR came from a person aged 35-79 years with oral cavity squamous cell carcinoma. Source: PBMCs, taken before nivolumab (anti-PD-1) treatment. The rearrangement joins TRBV6-1 to TRBJ2-5; tentatively, D is TRBD1 or TRBD2 (5 bases each). The chain's CDR3 is CASSEALWGQETQYF. CDR3 DNA: TGTGCCAGCAGTGAAGCGCTGTGGGGGCAAGAGACCCAGTACTTC.